These T cell receptor beta chains were read from a single sample in a study of blood T cells in healthy people across ages. TCRdb reanalysed the 5' RACE reads using MiXCR and keeps one entry per CDR3 protein. This sample has roughly 2 million distinct CDR3 sequences; around 50% occur once, and the top ten carry less than 2.5%. Sequencing used blood. These TCRs come from a woman aged 40 to 50 in good health. CDR3s include the opening cysteine and the closing phenylalanine or tryptophan. The D gene is left open where the match is weak. Clone size appears in some rows only: once, few, many, or a class for an expanded clone.

CDR3aa | CDR3nt | abundance | v_gene | d_gene | j_gene
CASSQVGGAIQETQYF | TGCGCCAGCAGCCAAGTAGGGGGGGCAATCCAAGAGACCCAGTACTTC | once | TRBV4-1 | . | TRBJ2-5
CSARASGGVPDTQYF | TGCAGTGCTCGGGCAAGCGGGGGGGTGCCAGATACGCAGTATTTT | few | TRBV20-1 | TRBD2 | TRBJ2-3
CASSYLAGGLGFETQYF | TGTGCCAGCAGCTATCTAGCGGGGGGCCTCGGTTTTGAGACCCAGTACTTC | . | TRBV6-5 | TRBD2 | TRBJ2-5
CASGPVHRAGGTHYEQYF | TGTGCCAGCGGCCCCGTTCACCGAGCGGGGGGAACACACTACGAGCAGTACTTC | . | TRBV7-2 | TRBD2 | TRBJ2-7
CASSQGDPGRETYNEQFF | TGCGCCAGCAGCCAAGGAGATCCGGGACGGGAGACCTACAATGAGCAGTTCTTC | . | TRBV4-3 | . | TRBJ2-1
CASGLGLAGDTDTQYF | TGTGCTAGTGGTTTGGGTCTAGCGGGGGACACAGATACGCAGTATTTT | . | TRBV12-5 | TRBD2 | TRBJ2-3
CASSFLSGGSEPQHF | TGTGCCAGCAGTTTCCTCTCAGGGGGCTCGGAGCCCCAGCATTTT | . | TRBV27 | TRBD1 | TRBJ1-5
CASSELGFDNEQFF | TGTGCCAGCAGTGAATTGGGCTTCGACAATGAGCAGTTCTTC | . | TRBV2 | . | TRBJ2-1
CASSYPPRGSYNEQFF | TGTGCCAGCAGTTATCCCCCCAGGGGTTCCTACAATGAGCAGTTCTTC | . | TRBV6-2/TRBV6-3 | . | TRBJ2-1
CATLTLYEQYF | TGTGCCACCCTAACCCTCTACGAGCAGTACTTC | . | TRBV28 | . | TRBJ2-7
CASSLGGRAAYEQFF | TGTGCCAGCAGTTTGGGCGGGAGGGCCGCGTATGAGCAGTTCTTC | . | TRBV27 | TRBD2 | TRBJ2-1
CSAPPDRGILNYGYTF | TGCAGTGCACCACCGGACAGGGGGATTCTTAACTATGGCTACACCTTC | . | TRBV20-1 | TRBD1 | TRBJ1-2